This T cell receptor beta chain was recorded in a study of cytomegalovirus exposure and HLA in healthy donors. Study findings and constraints: Most TCR beta V segments were productive about 90% or about 30% of the time in an earlier analysis. A later analysis by the authors found several of the most significant clusters apparently linked to common viral pathogens. Using a false discovery rate of 0.05, a later analysis showed that approximately 16,000 TCR beta sequences were associated with HLA alleles.

The PCR used 60 Vbeta and 13 Jbeta primers. The data were produced by immunoSEQ multiplex PCR, yet TCRdb's version contains in-frame clones alone and is incomplete. This table has approximately 100,000 clones, around 74% appearing once. This clone was recorded a few times. Its target is not known. V lost 7 bases and J lost 5, with 5 bases in between. Germline CDR1 ENHRY, CDR2 SYGVKD. There are 11 residues in the CDR3. V usage is TRBV10-3 and J usage is TRBJ2-2; no definite D call. The TCR was taken from a male donor in good health and CMV-seropositive. The sample taken for sequencing was PBMCs. The CDR3 DNA follows: TGTGCCATCACCAAAACCGGGGAGCTGTTTTTT. It yields the protein CAITKTGELFF.